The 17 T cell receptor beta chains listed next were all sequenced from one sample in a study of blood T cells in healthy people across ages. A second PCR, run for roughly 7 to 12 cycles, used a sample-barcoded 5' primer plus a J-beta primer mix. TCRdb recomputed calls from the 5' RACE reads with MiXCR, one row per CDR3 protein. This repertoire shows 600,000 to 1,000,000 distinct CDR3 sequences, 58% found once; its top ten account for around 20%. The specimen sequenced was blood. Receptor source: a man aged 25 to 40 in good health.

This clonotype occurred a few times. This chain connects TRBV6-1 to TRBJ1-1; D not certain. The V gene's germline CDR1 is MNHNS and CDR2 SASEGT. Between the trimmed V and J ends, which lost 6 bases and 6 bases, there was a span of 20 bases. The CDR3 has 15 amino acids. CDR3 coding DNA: TGTGCCAGCAGATCATCGCGTACGCGGTTGGCTGAAGCTTTCTTT. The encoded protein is CASRSSRTRLAEAFF.

The CDR3 region has the DNA TGTGCCAGCATGGGGCTCTATAGCAATCAGCCCCAGCATTTT. The encoded protein is CASMGLYSNQPQHF. The V and J genes are TRBV27 and TRBJ1-5; tentatively, D is TRBD1 (5 bases). Between the trimmed V and J ends, which lost 7 bases and 0 bases, there was a span of 10 bases. Germline V gene sequence: CDR1 MNHEY, CDR2 SMNVEV (reference sequence). The CDR3 is 14 residues long.

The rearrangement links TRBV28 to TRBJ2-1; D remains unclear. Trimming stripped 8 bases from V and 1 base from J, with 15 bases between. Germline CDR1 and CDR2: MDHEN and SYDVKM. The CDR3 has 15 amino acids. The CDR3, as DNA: TGTGCCAGCGCCCTTCCGGGTGTGTCCTACAATGAGCAGTTCTTC. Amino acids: CASALPGVSYNEQFF.

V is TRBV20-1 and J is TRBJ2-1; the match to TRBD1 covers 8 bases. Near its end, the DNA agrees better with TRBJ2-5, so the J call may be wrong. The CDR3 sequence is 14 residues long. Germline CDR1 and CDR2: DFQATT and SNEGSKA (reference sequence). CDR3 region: CSAQGASDGGTQYF. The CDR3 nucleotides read TGCAGTGCTCAGGGGGCGTCCGATGGGGGTACCCAGTACTTC.

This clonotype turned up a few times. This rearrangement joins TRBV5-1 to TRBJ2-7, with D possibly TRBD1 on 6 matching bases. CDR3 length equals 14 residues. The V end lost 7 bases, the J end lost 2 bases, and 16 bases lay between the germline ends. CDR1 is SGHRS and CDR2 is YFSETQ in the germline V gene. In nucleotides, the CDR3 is TGCGCCAGCCGCGTATACTGGGACACCTACGAGCAGTACTTC. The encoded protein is CASRVYWDTYEQYF.

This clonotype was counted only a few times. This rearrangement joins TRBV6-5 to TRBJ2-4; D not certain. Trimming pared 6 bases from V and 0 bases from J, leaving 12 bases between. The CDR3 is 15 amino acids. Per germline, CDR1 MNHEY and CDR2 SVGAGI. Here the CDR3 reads CASSSGLLAKNIQYF. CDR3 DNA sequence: TGTGCCAGCAGCTCGGGTCTGCTAGCCAAAAACATTCAGTACTTC.

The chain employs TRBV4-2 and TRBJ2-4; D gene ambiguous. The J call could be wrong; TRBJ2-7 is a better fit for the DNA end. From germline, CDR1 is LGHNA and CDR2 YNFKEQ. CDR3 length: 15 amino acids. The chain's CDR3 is CASSQVPGRVYEQYF. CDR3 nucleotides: TGTGCCAGCAGCCAAGTTCCAGGAAGGGTCTACGAGCAGTACTTC.

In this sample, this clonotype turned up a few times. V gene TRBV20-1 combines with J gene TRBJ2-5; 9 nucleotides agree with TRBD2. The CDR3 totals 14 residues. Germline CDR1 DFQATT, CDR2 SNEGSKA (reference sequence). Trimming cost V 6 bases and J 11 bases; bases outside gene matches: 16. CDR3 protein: CSASGGLASNEQYF. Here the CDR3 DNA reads TGCAGTGCCTCCGGGGGACTAGCTTCCAATGAGCAGTACTTC.

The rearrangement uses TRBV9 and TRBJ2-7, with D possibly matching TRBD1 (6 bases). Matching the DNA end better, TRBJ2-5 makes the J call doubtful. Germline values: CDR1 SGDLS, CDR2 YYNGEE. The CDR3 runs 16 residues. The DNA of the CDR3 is TGTGCCAGCAGCGATACTTCGACAGGTTACCAAGAGACCCAGTACTTC. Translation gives CASSDTSTGYQETQYF.

In nucleotides, the CDR3 is TGCAGTGCTAGAGAGACAGGCTTTGAGCAGTTCTTC. Its protein is CSARETGFEQFF. This chain links TRBV20-1 with TRBJ2-1, with a possible D match to TRBD1 (6 bases). CDR1 is DFQATT, CDR2 SNEGSKA, per germline (reference sequence). CDR3 length: 12 amino acids. V was cut by 0 bases and J by 9 bases, with 9 bases left in between.

The CDR3 reads CASSLQGALSSYEQYF. Here the CDR3 DNA reads TGTGCCAGCAGCTTACAGGGGGCCCTAAGCTCCTACGAGCAGTACTTC. The chain links TRBV7-2 to TRBJ2-4; TRBD1 agrees at 8 bases. The J call may be in error: the DNA end matches TRBJ2-7 better. Germline assignment: CDR1 SGHTA and CDR2 FQGNSA. The CDR3 covers 16 residues.

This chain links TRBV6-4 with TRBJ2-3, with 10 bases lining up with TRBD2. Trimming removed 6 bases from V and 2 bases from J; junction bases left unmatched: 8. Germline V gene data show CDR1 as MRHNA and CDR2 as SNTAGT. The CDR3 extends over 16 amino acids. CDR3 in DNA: TGTGCCAGCAGCGACCTTGGGACTAGCGACACAGATACGCAGTATTTT. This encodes CASSDLGTSDTDTQYF.

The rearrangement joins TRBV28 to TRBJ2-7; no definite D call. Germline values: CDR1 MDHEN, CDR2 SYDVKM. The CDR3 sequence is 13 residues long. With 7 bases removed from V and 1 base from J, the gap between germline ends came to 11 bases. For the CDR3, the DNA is TGTGCCAGCACCAGCTATAGATCCTACGAGCAGTACTTC. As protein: CASTSYRSYEQYF.

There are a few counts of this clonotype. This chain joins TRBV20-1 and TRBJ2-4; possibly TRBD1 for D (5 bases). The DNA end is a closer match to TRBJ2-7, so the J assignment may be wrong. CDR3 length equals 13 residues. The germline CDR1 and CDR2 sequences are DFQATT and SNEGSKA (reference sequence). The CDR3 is CSAGPTTGYEQYF. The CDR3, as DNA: TGCAGTGCTGGGCCGACAACAGGCTACGAGCAGTACTTC.

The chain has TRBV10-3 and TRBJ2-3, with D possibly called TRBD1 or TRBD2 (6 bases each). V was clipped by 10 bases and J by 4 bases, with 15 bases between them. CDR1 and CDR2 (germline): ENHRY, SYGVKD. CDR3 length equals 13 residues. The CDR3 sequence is CATDPGEADTQYF. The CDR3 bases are TGTGCCACCGATCCAGGGGAGGCAGATACGCAGTATTTT.

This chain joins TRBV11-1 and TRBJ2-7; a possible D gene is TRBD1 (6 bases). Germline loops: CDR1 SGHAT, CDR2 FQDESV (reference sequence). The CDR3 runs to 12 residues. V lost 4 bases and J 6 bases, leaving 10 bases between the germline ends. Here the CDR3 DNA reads TGTGCCAGCAGCTCCCAGGGGTTCGAGCAGTACTTC. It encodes CASSSQGFEQYF.

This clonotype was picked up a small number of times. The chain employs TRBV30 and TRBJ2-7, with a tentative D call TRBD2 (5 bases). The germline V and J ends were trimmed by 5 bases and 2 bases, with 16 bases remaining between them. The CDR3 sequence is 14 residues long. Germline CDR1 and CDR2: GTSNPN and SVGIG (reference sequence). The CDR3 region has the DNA TGTGCCTGGGGGGAGACCCCAGGTGCCTACGAGCAGTACTTC. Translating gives CAWGETPGAYEQYF.